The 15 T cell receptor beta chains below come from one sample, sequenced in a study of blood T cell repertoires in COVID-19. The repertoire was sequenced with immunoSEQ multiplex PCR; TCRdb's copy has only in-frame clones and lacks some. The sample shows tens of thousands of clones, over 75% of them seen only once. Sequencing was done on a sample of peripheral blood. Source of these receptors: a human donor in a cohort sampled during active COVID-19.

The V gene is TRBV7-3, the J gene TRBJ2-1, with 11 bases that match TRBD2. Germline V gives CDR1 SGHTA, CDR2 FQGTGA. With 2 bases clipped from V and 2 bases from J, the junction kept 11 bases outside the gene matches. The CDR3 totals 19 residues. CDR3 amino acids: CASSLHRSGTSGTYNEQFF. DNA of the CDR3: TGTGCCAGCAGCTTACACAGGTCCGGGACTAGCGGCACCTACAATGAGCAGTTCTTC.

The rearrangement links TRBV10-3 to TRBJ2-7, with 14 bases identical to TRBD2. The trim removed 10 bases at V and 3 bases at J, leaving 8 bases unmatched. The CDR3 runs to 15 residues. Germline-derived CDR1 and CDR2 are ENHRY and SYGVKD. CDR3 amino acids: CATGTSGGPIYEQYF. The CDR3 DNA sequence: TGTGCCACTGGGACTAGCGGGGGACCAATCTACGAGCAGTACTTC.

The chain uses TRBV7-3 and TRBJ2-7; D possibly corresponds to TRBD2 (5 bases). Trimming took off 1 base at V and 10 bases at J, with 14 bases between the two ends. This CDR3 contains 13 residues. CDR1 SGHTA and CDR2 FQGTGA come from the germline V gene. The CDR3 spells CASSLRLRDLQYF. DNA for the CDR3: TGTGCCAGCAGCTTAAGACTGAGGGATCTCCAGTACTTC.

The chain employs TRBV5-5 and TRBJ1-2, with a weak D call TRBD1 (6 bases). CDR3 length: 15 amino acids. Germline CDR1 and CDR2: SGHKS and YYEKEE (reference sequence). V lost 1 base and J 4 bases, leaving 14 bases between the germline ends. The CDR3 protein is CASSLSGDNLYGYTF. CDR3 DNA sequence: TGTGCCAGCAGCTTGTCAGGGGATAACCTCTATGGCTACACCTTC. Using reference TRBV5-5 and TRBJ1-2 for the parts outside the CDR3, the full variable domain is DAGVTQSPTHLIKTRGQQVTLRCSPISGHKSVSWYQQVLGQGPQFIFQYYEKEERGRGNFPDRFSARQFPNYSSELNVNALLLGDSALYLCASSLSGDNLYGYTFGSGTRLTVV.

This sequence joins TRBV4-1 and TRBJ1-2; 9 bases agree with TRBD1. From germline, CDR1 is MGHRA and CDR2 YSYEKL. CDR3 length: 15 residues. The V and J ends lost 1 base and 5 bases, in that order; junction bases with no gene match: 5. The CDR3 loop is CASSQGDRGGYGYTF. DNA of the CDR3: TGCGCCAGCAGCCAAGGAGACAGGGGGGGGTATGGCTACACCTTC.

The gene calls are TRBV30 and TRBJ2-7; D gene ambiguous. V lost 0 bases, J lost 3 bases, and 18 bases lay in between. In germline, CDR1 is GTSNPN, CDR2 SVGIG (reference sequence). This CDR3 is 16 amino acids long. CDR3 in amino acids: CAWSVKSRQAIYEQYF. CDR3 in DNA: TGTGCCTGGAGTGTTAAGAGTAGGCAGGCGATCTACGAGCAGTACTTC.

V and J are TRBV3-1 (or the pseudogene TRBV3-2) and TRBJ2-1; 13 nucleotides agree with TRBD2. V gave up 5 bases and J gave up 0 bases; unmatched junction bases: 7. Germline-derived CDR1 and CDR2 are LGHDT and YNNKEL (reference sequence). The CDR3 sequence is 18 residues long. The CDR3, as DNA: TGTGCCAGCAGCTCCGGGACTAGCGGGGAGAGCTCCTACAATGAGCAGTTCTTC. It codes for CASSSGTSGESSYNEQFF.

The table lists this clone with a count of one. The CDR3, as DNA: TGTGCCAGCAAGACCCCCGGGACTAATGAAAAACTGTTTTTT. Its protein is CASKTPGTNEKLFF. The rearrangement joins TRBV2 to TRBJ1-4, with D hard to call. The length of the CDR3 is 14 residues. V shed 7 bases and J shed 2 bases, with 11 bases lying between them. Per germline, CDR1 SNHLY and CDR2 FYNNEI.

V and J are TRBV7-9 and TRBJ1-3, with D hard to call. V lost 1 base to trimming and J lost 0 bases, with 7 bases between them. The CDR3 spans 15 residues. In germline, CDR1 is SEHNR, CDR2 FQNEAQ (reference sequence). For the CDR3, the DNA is TGTGCCAGCAGCTTAGACAGACACTCTGGAAACACCATATATTTT. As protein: CASSLDRHSGNTIYF.

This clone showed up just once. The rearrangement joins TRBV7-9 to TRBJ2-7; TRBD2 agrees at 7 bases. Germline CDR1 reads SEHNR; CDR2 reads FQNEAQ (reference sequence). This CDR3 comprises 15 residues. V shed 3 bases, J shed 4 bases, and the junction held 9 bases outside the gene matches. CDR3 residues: CASSFSRGGIYEQYF. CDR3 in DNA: TGTGCCAGCAGCTTCTCGCGCGGGGGAATTTACGAGCAGTACTTC.

CDR3 loop: CASTRLAGVGEQYF. CDR3 in DNA: TGTGCCAGCACCCGACTAGCGGGAGTGGGCGAGCAGTACTTC. This sequence joins TRBV7-2 and TRBJ2-7; 12 bases align to TRBD2. CDR1 SGHTA and CDR2 FQGNSA come from the germline V gene. V lost 7 bases and J lost 6; bases outside the gene matches: 7. The CDR3 is 14 amino acids.

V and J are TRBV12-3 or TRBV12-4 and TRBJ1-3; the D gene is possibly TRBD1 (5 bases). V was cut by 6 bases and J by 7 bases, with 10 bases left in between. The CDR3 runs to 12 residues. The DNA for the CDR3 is TGTGCCAGCAGGGGGCTTAGGAACACCATATATTTT. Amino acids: CASRGLRNTIYF.

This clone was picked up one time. CDR3 sequence reads: CSGFLGTGGRDTEAFF. CDR3 DNA: TGCAGCGGGTTTCTCGGGACAGGGGGACGGGACACTGAAGCTTTCTTT. This chain joins TRBV29-1 and TRBJ1-1; 11 bases align to TRBD1. Losses at the gene ends were 7 bases for V and 3 bases for J; bases not matched to a gene: 13. This CDR3 contains 16 residues. Looked up from germline, CDR1 is SQVTM and CDR2 is ANQGSEA.

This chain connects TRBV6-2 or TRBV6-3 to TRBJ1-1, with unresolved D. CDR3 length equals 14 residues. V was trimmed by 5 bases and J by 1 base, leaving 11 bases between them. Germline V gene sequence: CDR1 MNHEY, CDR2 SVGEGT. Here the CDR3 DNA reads TGTGCCAGCAGTAGGGAGGCGAGGAACACTGAAGCTTTCTTT. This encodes CASSREARNTEAFF.

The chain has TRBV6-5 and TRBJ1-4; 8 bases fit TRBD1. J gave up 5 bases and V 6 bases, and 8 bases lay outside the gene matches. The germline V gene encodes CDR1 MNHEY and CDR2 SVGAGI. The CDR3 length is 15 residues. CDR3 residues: CASRQGGLPNEKLFF. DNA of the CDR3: TGTGCCAGCAGACAGGGGGGGTTACCGAATGAAAAACTGTTTTTT.